These 16 T cell receptor beta chains came from one sample sequenced in a study of regulatory T cells in long-lasting Graves disease. Regarding time point: newly diagnosed GD, antithyroid drugs for less than 3 months. Construction of the TCR library relied on RNA isolated from PBMCs. The authors built TCR beta libraries using iRepertoire HTBI primers and Arm-PCR of CDR3 regions. TCRdb re-called the multiplex PCR reads through MiXCR, storing one row per CDR3 protein. The data contain roughly 400,000 distinct CDR3 sequences, roughly 15% of them singletons. These data were also reused for a study on T cells in Graves' hyperthyroidism and ophthalmopathy.

The material sequenced was peripheral blood mononuclear cells (PBMCs), taken at new diagnosis, from a patient treated with antithyroid drugs. These receptor sequences come from a woman aged 18-29 years with Graves disease.

This clonotype has at least ten counts. This sequence joins TRBV20-1 and TRBJ2-5; 11 nucleotides match TRBD2. Germline V lookup: CDR1 DFQATT, CDR2 SNEGSKA (reference sequence). This CDR3 spans 20 amino acids. V shed 3 bases and J 5 bases; nucleotides not matched to a gene: 23. The CDR3 region is CSARPLGILAGESAIETQYF. For the CDR3, the DNA is TGCAGTGCTAGGCCATTGGGGATACTAGCGGGAGAATCAGCCATTGAGACCCAGTACTTC.

The chain employs TRBV27 and TRBJ2-7; 7 bases line up with TRBD2. V was clipped by 6 bases and J by 1 base; unmatched bases: 9. Per germline, CDR1 MNHEY and CDR2 SMNVEV (reference sequence). CDR3 size: 15 residues. The CDR3 loop is CASSRRWGGSYEQYF. CDR3 nucleotide sequence: TGTGCCAGCAGCCGACGATGGGGAGGGTCCTACGAGCAGTACTTC.

The rearrangement links TRBV15 to TRBJ1-2, with D maybe TRBD1 (6 bases). This CDR3 has 13 residues. Trimming shortened V by 3 bases and J by 6 bases, and 11 bases separated the two germline ends. From germline, CDR1 is LNHNV and CDR2 YYDKDF (reference sequence). CDR3 sequence reads: CATSSGGLDGYTF. In DNA, the CDR3 is TGTGCCACCAGCAGTGGGGGGCTGGATGGCTACACCTTC. Full variable domain (missing parts from reference TRBV15 and TRBJ1-2): DAMVIQNPRYQVTQFGKPVTLSCSQTLNHNVMYWYQQKSSQAPKLLFHYYDKDFNNEADTPDNFQSRRPNTSFCFLDIRSPGLGDTAMYLCATSSGGLDGYTFGSGTRLTVV.

This clonotype was counted ten times or more. This chain uses TRBV12-5 with TRBJ2-1; 16 bases map to TRBD2. The CDR3 contains 21 residues. V was clipped by 0 bases and J by 0 bases; unmatched bases: 8. Germline CDR1 reads LGHNT; CDR2 reads FRNRAP. CDR3 coding DNA: TGTGCTAGTGGTTTGGTACCGGGGGGACTAGCGGGAGGGAGCTCCTACAATGAGCAGTTCTTC. This gives the protein CASGLVPGGLAGGSSYNEQFF. The variable domain in full, completed from reference TRBV12-5 and TRBJ2-1, reads DARVTQTPRHKVTEMGQEVTMRCQPILGHNTVFWYRQTMMQGLELLAYFRNRAPLDDSGMPKDRFSAEMPDATLATLKIQPSEPRDSAVYFCASGLVPGGLAGGSSYNEQFFGPGTRLTVL.

This chain links TRBV18 with TRBJ2-3, with D possibly matching TRBD1 (5 bases). In germline, CDR1 is KGHSH, CDR2 LQKENI. V lost 3 bases, J lost 5 bases, and 12 bases lay in between. The CDR3 is 14 amino acids. This CDR3 is CASSPVQGEDTQYF. The DNA of the CDR3 is TGTGCCAGCTCACCGGTTCAAGGGGAAGATACGCAGTATTTT.

The chain has TRBV20-1 and TRBJ1-5; D is ambiguous. Trimming cost V 0 bases and J 5 bases, with 11 bases left between them. This CDR3 comprises 14 residues. The germline V gene encodes CDR1 DFQATT and CDR2 SNEGSKA (reference sequence). Here the CDR3 DNA reads TGCAGTGCTAGAGATGGGGTCGGAGATCAGCCCCAGCATTTT. This translates into CSARDGVGDQPQHF.

This clonotype appeared many times. In DNA form, the CDR3 reads TGTGCCAGCGGGGGGCACCGCGGAGAGGAGACCCAGTACTTC. Translating gives CASGGHRGEETQYF. This rearrangement joins TRBV28 to TRBJ2-5, with D tentatively TRBD1 or TRBD2 (6 bases each). The CDR3 contains 14 residues. Germline-derived CDR1 and CDR2 are MDHEN and SYDVKM. Trimming cost V 8 bases and J 5 bases, with 18 bases left between them.

The sample holds many counts of this clonotype. The rearrangement joins TRBV27 to TRBJ2-7, with D hard to call. Germline CDR1 MNHEY, CDR2 SMNVEV (reference sequence). Trimming removed 2 bases at V and 2 bases at J, with 7 bases between. The CDR3 has 13 amino acids. The CDR3 DNA reads as TGTGCCAGCAGTTTAGCCGGCCCCTACGAGCAGTACTTC. This translates into CASSLAGPYEQYF.

This clonotype showed up many times. V gene TRBV6-2 or TRBV6-3 combines with J gene TRBJ2-7; TRBD2 might be the D (7 bases). The V gene lost 8 bases and the J gene lost 3 bases, with 14 bases spanning the gap. The V gene's germline CDR1 is MNHEY and CDR2 SVGEGT. This CDR3 has 13 residues. The CDR3 region has the DNA TGTGCCAGCCCCGGGGGGCAACACTACGAGCAGTACTTC. This codes for CASPGGQHYEQYF.

This clonotype was counted between two and nine times. V gene TRBV9 combines with J gene TRBJ1-1; D is possibly TRBD1 (5 bases). V was shortened by 4 bases and J by 6 bases, with 16 bases between the two germline ends. The germline CDR1 and CDR2 sequences are SGDLS and YYNGEE. The CDR3 loop spans 14 amino acids. The CDR3, as DNA: TGTGCCAGCAGCCCCGTGGGGGGACGGTCTGAAGCTTTCTTT. This translates into CASSPVGGRSEAFF.

Ten or more counts support this clonotype. This chain uses TRBV28 with TRBJ2-7; D call uncertain. This CDR3 spans 14 amino acids. Germline lookup yields CDR1 MDHEN and CDR2 SYDVKM. Trimming stripped 3 bases from V and 3 bases from J, with 12 bases between. The CDR3 sequence is CASSLRAALYEQYF. The DNA of the CDR3 is TGTGCCAGCAGTTTGCGAGCTGCGCTCTACGAGCAGTACTTC.

The gene calls are TRBV7-9 and TRBJ2-7; 9 bases fit TRBD2. The CDR3 extends over 18 amino acids. Germline loops: CDR1 SEHNR, CDR2 FQNEAQ (reference sequence). V gave up 5 bases and J gave up 0 bases; unmatched junction bases: 14. CDR3 sequence: CASSPPPRLADNSYEQYF. The CDR3 region has the DNA TGTGCCAGCAGCCCCCCCCCCCGACTAGCGGACAACTCCTACGAGCAGTACTTC.

CDR3 sequence: CASPRMNTEAFF. In nucleotides, the CDR3 is TGTGCCAGCCCCAGGATGAACACTGAAGCTTTCTTT. V usage is TRBV7-2 and J usage is TRBJ1-1; D is undetermined. V shed 8 bases and J shed 0 bases, with 7 bases lying between them. The CDR3 has 12 amino acids. Germline CDR1 SGHTA, CDR2 FQGNSA.

V usage is TRBV28 and J usage is TRBJ2-5, with D possibly TRBD2 on 7 matching bases. Germline V lookup: CDR1 MDHEN, CDR2 SYDVKM. There are 16 residues in the CDR3. Trimming cost V 6 bases and J 2 bases, with 19 bases left between them. This CDR3 reads CASRFLGAGAQETQYF. The CDR3 coding sequence is TGTGCCAGCAGATTCCTCGGCGCGGGGGCACAAGAGACCCAGTACTTC.

Points on this clonotype: This may be a read error: a much more frequent sequence differs by one nucleotide. The V and J genes are TRBV7-8 and TRBJ2-3, with 11 bases that match TRBD2. Germline CDR1 is SGHVS and CDR2 is FQNEAQ. The CDR3 is 15 amino acids. CDR3 region: CASSSTSGRPDTRYF. The CDR3 DNA follows: TGTGCCAGCAGCTCTACTAGCGGGAGACCAGATACGCGGTATTTT.

The sample holds many counts of this clonotype. The rearrangement joins TRBV6-2 or TRBV6-3 to TRBJ1-2; no reliable D call. This CDR3 comprises 11 residues. From germline, CDR1 is MNHEY and CDR2 SVGEGT. The ends were cut back, 6 bases at V and 8 bases at J, with 10 bases in the middle. The CDR3 nucleotides are TGTGCCAGCAGAAATCAATCGGGCTACACCTTC. Its translation: CASRNQSGYTF.